This is a list of T cell receptor beta chains from one sample in a study of T cell clonotyping in hematopoietic cell transplantation. Profiled with immunoSEQ multiplex PCR; TCRdb holds only in-frame clones, not every one. The repertoire has more than 12,000 clones, 80% to 90% of them found once; the top ten carry roughly 13%. This material consisted of PBMCs, taken 100 days after allogeneic stem cell transplant. These receptors were obtained from a male patient in his forties or fifties who had an allogeneic stem cell transplant from an unrelated donor, so T cells may come from the graft donor. Some clones in this sample may be carry-over from other donors' samples. Each CDR3 is given with its conserved first and last residue. A D gene is named only where the DNA matches it firmly. Size is omitted from some rows. Given values are once, few, many or a class for expanded clones.

d_call,j_call,clone_size,v_call,cdr3_aa,cdr3_nt
NA,TRBJ2-3,NA,TRBV25-1,CASSVPGTIDTQYF,TGTGCCAGCAGTGTGCCCGGCACTATAGATACGCAGTATTTT
NA,TRBJ2-7,NA,TRBV9,CASSPRDGLYEQYF,TGTGCCAGCAGCCCCCGGGACGGACTCTACGAGCAGTACTTC
NA,TRBJ2-3,NA,TRBV2,CASSEPELIAPDTQYF,TGTGCCAGCAGTGAACCAGAGCTCATAGCCCCAGATACGCAGTATTTT
NA,TRBJ1-5,once,TRBV19,CASSWGSNQPQHF,TGTGCCAGTAGCTGGGGGAGCAATCAGCCCCAGCATTTT
TRBD2,TRBJ2-1,once,TRBV11-3,CASSSALGGGDNEQFF,TGTGCCAGCAGCTCCGCCCTGGGCGGGGGTGACAATGAGCAGTTCTTC
NA,TRBJ2-7,NA,TRBV7-2,CASSSTGAEQYF,TGTGCCAGCAGCTCGACGGGGGCCGAGCAGTACTTC
NA,TRBJ1-2,few,TRBV9,CASSVREYYGYTF,TGTGCCAGCAGCGTAAGGGAATACTATGGCTACACCTTC
NA,TRBJ1-1,NA,TRBV7-3,CASSSDRAEAFF,TGTGCCAGCAGCTCGGACCGGGCTGAAGCTTTCTTT
NA,TRBJ2-7,NA,TRBV4-2,CASSRGELSGHEQYF,TGTGCCAGCAGTCGCGGGGAACTTTCAGGCCACGAGCAGTACTTC
NA,TRBJ1-2,NA,TRBV7-8,CASSLDRSTEAIGGYTF,TGTGCCAGCAGCTTAGATAGGAGCACGGAGGCGATAGGGGGCTACACCTTC
TRBD2,TRBJ2-1,NA,TRBV5-6,CASSYSSGTSDSEQFF,TGTGCCAGCAGTTATTCATCCGGGACTAGCGATTCTGAGCAGTTCTTC
NA,TRBJ2-5,NA,TRBV11-3,CASSNRVGHEETQYF,TGTGCCAGCAGCAACCGTGTGGGCCACGAAGAGACCCAGTACTTC
NA,TRBJ2-1,NA,TRBV5-6,CASSFGGRFDNEQFF,TGTGCCAGCAGTTTCGGTGGGAGGTTCGACAATGAGCAGTTCTTC
TRBD2,TRBJ2-1,NA,TRBV6-5,CASSYPQRGGRNEQFF,TGTGCCAGCAGTTACCCCCAGCGGGGGGGTCGGAATGAGCAGTTCTTC
NA,TRBJ2-1,NA,TRBV21-1,CATWNEQFF,TGTGCCACCTGGAATGAGCAGTTCTTC
NA,TRBJ1-1,NA,TRBV6-5,CASSSQTPQNTEAFF,TGTGCCAGCAGTTCACAGACCCCGCAAAACACTGAAGCTTTCTTT
NA,TRBJ1-1,NA,TRBV7-3,CASSLTFSQPAFF,TGTGCCAGCAGCTTAACTTTTTCCCAGCCAGCTTTCTTT